This TCR beta chain is drawn from a study of human T cells and chemical hapten exposure. The overall study: Patch testing was performed with 0.01% DPC on the upper back, with reading at 6 days.

Indicated time point: patch test 2, 6 weeks after DPC sensitization. Treatment reported: therapeutic diphenylcyclopropenone sensitization with weekly scalp DPC. The CDR3 has 14 residues. V was pared by 2 bases and J by 3 bases, with 8 bases between. Study-level results: Alopecia in all donors means immunity may differ from healthy individuals. TCRs above 1 in 1000 frequency stayed constant with DPC sensitization. Compared with pre-sensitization or healthy control sets, expanded TCRs clustered more.

Many counts were recorded for this clonotype. Its antigen is not known. One entry per CDR3 protein results from TCRdb running MiXCR on the RACE reads. The table lists under 450,000 distinct CDR3 sequences, around 6% of them singletons. The sequence was obtained from a woman younger than 35 with alopecia areata. Some clones in this sample may be carry-over from other donors' samples. The source material was whole blood, sampled in connection with sensitization to the hapten diphenylcyclopropenone (DPC). This chain connects TRBV12-3 or TRBV12-4 to TRBJ2-1; D possibly corresponds to TRBD2 (5 bases). CDR3 sequence reads: CASSLRTGYNEQFF. The CDR3 coding sequence is TGTGCCAGCAGTTTAAGGACTGGCTACAATGAGCAGTTCTTC.